The text below deals with one T cell receptor beta chain. The record originates from a study of technical replicates of blood from several donors. Profiling relied on immunoSEQ multiplex PCR, and the TCRdb table lists in-frame clones only, not all of them. The sample has over 90,000 clones; roughly 96% are singletons. The CDR3 length is 16 residues. V was clipped by 6 bases and J by 0 bases, with 16 bases between them. Germline V gene sequence: CDR1 MDHEN, CDR2 SYDVKM. The chain is built from TRBV28 and TRBJ2-3; no clear D. Sequenced material: T cells isolated from PBMCs. The receptor was isolated from a human donor in good health. CDR3 sequence: CASRHASLLSTDTQYF. The CDR3 DNA follows: TGTGCCAGCAGGCACGCCTCACTCTTGAGCACAGATACGCAGTATTTT.